Below are 3 T cell receptor beta chains sequenced from a single sample in a study of CD8 T cells in Susac syndrome. When the RNA was reverse transcribed, random hexamers were used with an input of roughly 0.45 to 1 ug. TCRdb reprocessed the immunoSEQ multiplex PCR reads via MiXCR and lists one record per CDR3 protein. Found here are about 280,000 distinct CDR3 sequences, approximately 81% of them singletons; the top ten hold 0.11%. Material for sequencing was CD8+ T cells from PBMCs. These receptors came from a human donor with multiple sclerosis.

The genes are TRBV6-5 and TRBJ2-1, with no clear D. Trimming left V 4 bases short and J 6 bases short, with 16 bases between. This CDR3 is built from 15 residues. Germline V gives CDR1 MNHEY, CDR2 SVGAGI. The CDR3 region is CASSWGLVVSNEQFF. The CDR3, as DNA: TGTGCCAGCAGTTGGGGATTAGTGGTCTCCAATGAGCAGTTCTTC.

The rearrangement uses TRBV29-1 and TRBJ2-1; 8 bases agree with TRBD1. CDR3 length: 14 amino acids. Germline CDR1 and CDR2: SQVTM and ANQGSEA. The V gene end was trimmed by 1 base and the J gene end by 5 bases; junction bases not matched to a gene: 4. The CDR3 loop reads CSVEGGDRHNEQFF. As DNA, the CDR3 is TGCAGCGTTGAAGGGGGGGACAGGCACAATGAGCAGTTCTTC.

Details on this clonotype: The junction does not match germline at one end; this may be a read error. This sequence joins TRBV7-9 and TRBJ1-2; D gene unclear. Germline CDR1 and CDR2: SEHNR and FQNEAQ (reference sequence). CDR3 length equals 16 residues. CDR3 DNA sequence: TGTGCCAGCAGCATCCCCTCCGCCGGACTAAACTATGGCTGCACCTTC. This sequence encodes CASSIPSAGLNYGCTF.